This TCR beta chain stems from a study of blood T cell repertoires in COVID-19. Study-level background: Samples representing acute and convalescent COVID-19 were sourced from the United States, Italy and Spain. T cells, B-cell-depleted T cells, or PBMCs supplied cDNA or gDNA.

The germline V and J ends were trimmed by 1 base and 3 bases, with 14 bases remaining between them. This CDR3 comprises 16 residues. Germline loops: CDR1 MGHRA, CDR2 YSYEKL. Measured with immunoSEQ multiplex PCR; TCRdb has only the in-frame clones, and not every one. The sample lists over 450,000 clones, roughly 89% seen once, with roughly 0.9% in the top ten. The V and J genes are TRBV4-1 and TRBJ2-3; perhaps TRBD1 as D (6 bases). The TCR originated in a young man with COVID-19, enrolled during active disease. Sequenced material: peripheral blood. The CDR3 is CASSQAMGATTDTQYF. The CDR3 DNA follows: TGCGCCAGCAGCCAAGCTATGGGGGCCACTACAGATACGCAGTATTTT.